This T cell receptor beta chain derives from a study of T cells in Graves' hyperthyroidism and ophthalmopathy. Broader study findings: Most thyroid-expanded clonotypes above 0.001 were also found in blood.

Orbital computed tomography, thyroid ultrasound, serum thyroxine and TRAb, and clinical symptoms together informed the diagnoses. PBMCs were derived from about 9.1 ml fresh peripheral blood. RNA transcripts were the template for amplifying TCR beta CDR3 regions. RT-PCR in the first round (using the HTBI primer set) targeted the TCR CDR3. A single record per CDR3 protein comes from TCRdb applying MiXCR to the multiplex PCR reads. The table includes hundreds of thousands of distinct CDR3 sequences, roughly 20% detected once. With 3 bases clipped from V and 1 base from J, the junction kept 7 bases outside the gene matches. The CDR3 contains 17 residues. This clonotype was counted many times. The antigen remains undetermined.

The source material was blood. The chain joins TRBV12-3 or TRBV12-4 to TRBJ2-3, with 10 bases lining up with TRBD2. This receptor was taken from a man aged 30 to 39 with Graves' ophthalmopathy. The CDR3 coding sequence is TGTGCCAGCAGTTTCTCCCCTGGGACTAGCGGCACAGATACGCAGTATTTT. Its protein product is CASSFSPGTSGTDTQYF.